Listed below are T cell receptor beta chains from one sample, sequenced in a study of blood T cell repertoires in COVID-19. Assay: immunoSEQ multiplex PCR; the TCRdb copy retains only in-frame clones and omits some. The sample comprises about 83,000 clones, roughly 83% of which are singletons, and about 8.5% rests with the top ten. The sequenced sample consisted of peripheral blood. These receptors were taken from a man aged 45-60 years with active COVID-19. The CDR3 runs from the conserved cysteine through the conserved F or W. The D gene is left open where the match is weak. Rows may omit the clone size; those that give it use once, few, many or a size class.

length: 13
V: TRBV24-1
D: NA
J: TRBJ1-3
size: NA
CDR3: CATSVKGKNTIYF
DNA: TGTGCCACCAGTGTGAAGGGGAAGAACACCATATATTTT

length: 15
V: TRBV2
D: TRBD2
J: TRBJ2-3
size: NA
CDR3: CASRRTSGVTDTQYF
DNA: TGTGCCAGCAGACGGACTAGCGGGGTTACAGATACGCAGTATTTT

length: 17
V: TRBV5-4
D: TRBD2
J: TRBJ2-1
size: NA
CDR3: CASSTRTSGRGANEQFF
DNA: TGTGCCAGCAGCACCAGGACTAGCGGGAGAGGGGCCAATGAGCAGTTCTTC

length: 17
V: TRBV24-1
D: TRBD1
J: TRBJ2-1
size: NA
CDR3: CATSPGQGASPYNEQFF
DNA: TGTGCCACCAGTCCCGGACAGGGGGCAAGTCCATACAATGAGCAGTTCTTC

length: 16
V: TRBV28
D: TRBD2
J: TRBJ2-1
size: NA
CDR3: CASSLTSGRAHNEQFF
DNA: TGTGCCAGCAGCCTCACTAGCGGGAGAGCCCACAATGAGCAGTTCTTC

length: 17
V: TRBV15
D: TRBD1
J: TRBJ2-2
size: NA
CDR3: CATSRDKRGRWTGELFF
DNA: TGTGCCACCAGCAGAGATAAAAGGGGGCGCTGGACCGGGGAGCTGTTTTTT

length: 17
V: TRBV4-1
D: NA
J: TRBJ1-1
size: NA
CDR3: CASSPYPRTDGDTEAFF
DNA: TGCGCCAGCAGCCCATATCCCAGGACAGACGGGGACACTGAAGCTTTCTTT

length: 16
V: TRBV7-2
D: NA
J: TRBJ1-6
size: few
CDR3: CASSPPGGANNSPLHF
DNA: TGTGCCAGCAGCCCCCCCGGGGGGGCTAATAATTCACCCCTCCACTTT

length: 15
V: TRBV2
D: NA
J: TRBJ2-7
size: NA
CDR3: CASSEVIGASYEQYF
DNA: TGTGCCAGCAGTGAAGTGATAGGGGCATCCTACGAGCAGTACTTC

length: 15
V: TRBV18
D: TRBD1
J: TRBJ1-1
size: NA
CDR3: CASSPRDRRGTEAFF
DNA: TGTGCCAGCTCACCACGGGACAGGAGGGGCACTGAAGCTTTCTTT

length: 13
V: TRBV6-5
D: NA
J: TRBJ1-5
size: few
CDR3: CASSTTGSQPQHF
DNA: TGTGCCAGCAGTACCACAGGGAGTCAGCCCCAGCATTTT

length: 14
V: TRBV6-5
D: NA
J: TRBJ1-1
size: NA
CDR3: CASTVRGMNTEAFF
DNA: TGTGCCAGCACCGTTAGAGGGATGAACACTGAAGCTTTCTTT

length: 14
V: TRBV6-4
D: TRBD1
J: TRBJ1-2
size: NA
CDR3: CASSDSNRGYGYTF
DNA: TGTGCCAGCAGTGACTCGAACAGGGGCTATGGCTACACCTTC

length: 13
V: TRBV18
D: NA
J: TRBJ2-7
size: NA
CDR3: CATSGPSSYEQYF
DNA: TGTGCCACCTCAGGGCCCAGCTCCTACGAGCAGTACTTC

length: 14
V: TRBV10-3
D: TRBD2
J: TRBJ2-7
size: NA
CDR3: CAISEGLAAYEQYF
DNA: TGTGCCATCAGTGAAGGACTAGCAGCATACGAGCAGTACTTC

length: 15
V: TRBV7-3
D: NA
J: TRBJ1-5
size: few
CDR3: CASSASGNSIQPQHF
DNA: TGTGCCAGCAGTGCAAGCGGGAATTCCATCCAGCCCCAGCATTTT

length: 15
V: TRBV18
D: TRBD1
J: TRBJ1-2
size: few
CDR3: CASSEKTGTAYGYTF
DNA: TGTGCCAGCTCAGAGAAAACCGGGACAGCTTACGGCTACACCTTC

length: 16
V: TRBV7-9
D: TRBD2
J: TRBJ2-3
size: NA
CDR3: CASSLGTSGMTDTQYF
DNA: TGTGCCAGCAGCTTAGGGACTAGCGGGATGACAGATACGCAGTATTTT

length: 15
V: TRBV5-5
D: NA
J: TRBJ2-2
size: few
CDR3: CASTMGPPNTGELFF
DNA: TGTGCCAGCACCATGGGGCCTCCCAACACCGGGGAGCTGTTTTTT

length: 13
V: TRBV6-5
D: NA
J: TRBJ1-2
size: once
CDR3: CASRMTDHYGYTF
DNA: TGTGCCAGCAGGATGACAGACCACTATGGCTACACCTTC

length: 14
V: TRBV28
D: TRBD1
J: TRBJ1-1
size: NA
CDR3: CASSFIGGGTEAFF
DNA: TGTGCCAGCAGTTTCATAGGGGGCGGCACTGAAGCTTTCTTT

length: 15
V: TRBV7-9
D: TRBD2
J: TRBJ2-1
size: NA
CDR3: CASSSTSGPYNEQFF
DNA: TGTGCCAGCAGTTCGACTAGCGGGCCTTACAATGAGCAGTTCTTC

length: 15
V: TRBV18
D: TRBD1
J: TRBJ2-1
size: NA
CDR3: CASSSRQGAYNEQFF
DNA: TGTGCCAGCTCATCTCGACAGGGGGCTTACAATGAGCAGTTCTTC

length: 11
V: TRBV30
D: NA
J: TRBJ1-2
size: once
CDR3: CAWSRDYGYTF
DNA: TGTGCCTGGTCGCGGGACTATGGCTACACCTTC

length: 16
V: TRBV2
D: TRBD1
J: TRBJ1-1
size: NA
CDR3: CASIGQGAKLNTEAFF
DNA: TGTGCCAGCATCGGACAGGGGGCGAAGTTGAACACTGAAGCTTTCTTT

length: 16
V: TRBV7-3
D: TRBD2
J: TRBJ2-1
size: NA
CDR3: CASSLSGTSGRDEQFF
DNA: TGTGCCAGCAGCTTATCAGGGACTAGCGGGAGGGATGAGCAGTTCTTC

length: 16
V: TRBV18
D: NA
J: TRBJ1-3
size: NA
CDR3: CASSPSRESSGNTIYF
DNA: TGTGCCAGCTCACCGTCGCGGGAGAGCTCTGGAAACACCATATATTTT

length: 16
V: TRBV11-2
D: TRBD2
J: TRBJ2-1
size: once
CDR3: CASSFLAGASYNEQFF
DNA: TGTGCCAGCAGCTTTCTAGCGGGGGCCTCCTACAATGAGCAGTTCTTC

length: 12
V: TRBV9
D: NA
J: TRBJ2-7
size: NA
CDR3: CASSPSSYEQYF
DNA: TGTGCCAGCAGCCCGAGCTCCTACGAGCAGTACTTC

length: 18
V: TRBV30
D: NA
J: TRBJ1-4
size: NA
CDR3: CAWSVHSGGAATNEKLFF
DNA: TGTGCCTGGAGTGTACACTCGGGGGGGGCGGCAACTAATGAAAAACTGTTTTTT

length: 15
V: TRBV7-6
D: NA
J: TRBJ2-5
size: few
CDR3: CASSLVRQAQETQYF
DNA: TGTGCCAGCAGCTTAGTCCGGCAGGCCCAAGAGACCCAGTACTTC

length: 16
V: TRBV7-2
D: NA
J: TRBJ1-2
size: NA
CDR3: CASSLGGVGPSYGYTF
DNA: TGTGCCAGCAGCTTAGGCGGGGTGGGGCCATCCTATGGCTACACCTTC

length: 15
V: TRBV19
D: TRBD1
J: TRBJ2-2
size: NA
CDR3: CASSIEGRGTGELFF
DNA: TGTGCCAGTAGTATAGAGGGCAGGGGGACCGGGGAGCTGTTTTTT

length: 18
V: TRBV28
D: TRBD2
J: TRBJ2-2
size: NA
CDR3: CASSPRRRLAANTGELFF
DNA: TGTGCCAGCAGTCCCAGGCGTCGGCTAGCGGCGAACACCGGGGAGCTGTTTTTT

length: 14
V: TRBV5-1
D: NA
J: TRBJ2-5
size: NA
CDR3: CASSWDSTGETQYF
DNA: TGCGCCAGCAGCTGGGACTCGACTGGAGAGACCCAGTACTTC

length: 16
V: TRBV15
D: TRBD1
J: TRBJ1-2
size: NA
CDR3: CATSRDRGSSNYGYTF
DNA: TGTGCCACCAGTAGGGACAGGGGGAGTAGTAACTATGGCTACACCTTC

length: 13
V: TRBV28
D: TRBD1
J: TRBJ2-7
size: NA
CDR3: CASKPGQTYEQYF
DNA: TGTGCCAGCAAACCGGGACAGACCTACGAGCAGTACTTC

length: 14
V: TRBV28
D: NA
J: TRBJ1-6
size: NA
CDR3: CASSRTGFNSPLHF
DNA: TGTGCCAGCAGCCGCACAGGGTTTAATTCACCCCTCCACTTT

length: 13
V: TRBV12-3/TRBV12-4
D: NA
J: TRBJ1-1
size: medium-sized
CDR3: CASTPGLGTEAFF
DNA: TGTGCCAGCACCCCAGGTTTAGGCACTGAAGCTTTCTTT

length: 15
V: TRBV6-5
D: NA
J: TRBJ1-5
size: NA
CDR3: CASSYSRGGDQPQHF
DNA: TGTGCCAGCAGTTACTCGAGAGGGGGGGATCAGCCCCAGCATTTT

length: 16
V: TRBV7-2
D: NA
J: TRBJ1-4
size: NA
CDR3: CASSLSADSFNEKLFF
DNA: TGTGCCAGCAGCTTAAGTGCGGACAGCTTTAATGAAAAACTGTTTTTT

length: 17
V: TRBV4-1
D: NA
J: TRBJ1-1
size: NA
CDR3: CASSPSQGPRMNTEAFF
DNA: TGCGCCAGCAGCCCCTCCCAGGGTCCCAGGATGAACACTGAAGCTTTCTTT

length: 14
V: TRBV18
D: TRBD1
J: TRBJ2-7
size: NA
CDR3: CASSRDRNSYEQYF
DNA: TGTGCCAGCTCAAGGGACAGGAACTCCTACGAGCAGTACTTC

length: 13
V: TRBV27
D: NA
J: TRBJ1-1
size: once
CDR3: CASGPAGNTEAFF
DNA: TGTGCCAGCGGACCCGCGGGGAACACTGAAGCTTTCTTT

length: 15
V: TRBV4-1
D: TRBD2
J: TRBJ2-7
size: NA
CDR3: CASSQEGSGNPEQYF
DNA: TGCGCCAGCAGCCAAGAGGGGAGCGGGAACCCCGAGCAGTACTTC

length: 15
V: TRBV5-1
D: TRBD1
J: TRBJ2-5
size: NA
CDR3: CASSPGTGAQETQYF
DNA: TGCGCCAGCAGCCCCGGGACAGGGGCTCAAGAGACCCAGTACTTC

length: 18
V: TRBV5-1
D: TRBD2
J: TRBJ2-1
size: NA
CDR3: CASSLFLNGGRGVNEQFF
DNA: TGCGCCAGCAGCTTGTTTCTGAACGGCGGGAGGGGGGTGAATGAGCAGTTCTTC

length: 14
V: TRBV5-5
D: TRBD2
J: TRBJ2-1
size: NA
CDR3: CASSYLSLGREEFF
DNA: TGTGCCAGCAGCTATCTGAGCCTGGGGCGGGAGGAGTTCTTC

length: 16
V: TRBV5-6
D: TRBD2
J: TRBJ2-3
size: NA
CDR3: CASSLTSGGSTDTQYF
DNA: TGTGCCAGCAGCTTGACTAGCGGGGGTAGCACAGATACGCAGTATTTT

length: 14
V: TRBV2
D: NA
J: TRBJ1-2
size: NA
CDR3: CASSADSLSVGYTF
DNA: TGTGCCAGCAGTGCCGACAGCCTCTCTGTCGGCTACACCTTC

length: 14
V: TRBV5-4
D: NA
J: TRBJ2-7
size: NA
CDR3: CASSSAVSYYEQYF
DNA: TGTGCCAGCAGCTCAGCGGTGTCTTACTACGAGCAGTACTTC

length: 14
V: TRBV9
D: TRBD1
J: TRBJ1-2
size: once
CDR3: CASSGQGKGYGYTF
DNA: TGTGCCAGCAGCGGACAGGGCAAAGGCTATGGCTACACCTTC

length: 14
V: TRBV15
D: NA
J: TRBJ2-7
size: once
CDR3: CATSRDLAGREQYF
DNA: TGTGCCACCAGCAGAGATTTGGCAGGGAGGGAGCAGTACTTC

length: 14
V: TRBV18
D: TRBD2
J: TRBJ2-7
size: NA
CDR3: CASSPRTRKYEQYF
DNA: TGTGCCAGCTCACCTCGGACTAGGAAGTACGAGCAGTACTTC